Presented here are 8 T cell receptor beta chains from one specimen sequenced in a study of cytomegalovirus exposure and HLA in healthy donors. TCRdb keeps only in-frame clones here, not all; method: immunoSEQ multiplex PCR. The sample contains fewer than 350,000 clones, approximately 90% of which appear only once. Sequencing was carried out using PBMCs. The source is a woman in her late teens or twenties in good health and CMV-seronegative.

V and J are TRBV2 and TRBJ2-3; possibly TRBD2 for D (6 bases). CDR1 SNHLY and CDR2 FYNNEI come from the germline V gene. The V gene lost 4 bases and the J gene lost 0 bases, with 17 bases spanning the gap. This CDR3 has 17 residues. The CDR3 here is CASSGEAGSTSTDTQYF. CDR3 coding DNA: TGTGCCAGCAGTGGCGAGGCGGGATCGACTAGCACAGATACGCAGTATTTT.

This clone was recorded only once. V and J are TRBV27 and TRBJ2-7; TRBD2 might be the D (5 bases). Germline V gene sequence: CDR1 MNHEY, CDR2 SMNVEV (reference sequence). Trimming stripped 5 bases from V and 4 bases from J, with 15 bases between. The CDR3 loop spans 14 amino acids. CDR3 in DNA: TGTGCCAGCAGTCCTCGATTGGGGAGATACGAGCAGTACTTC. This encodes CASSPRLGRYEQYF.

This chain links TRBV6-1 with TRBJ2-2; 7 bases match TRBD1. Unmatched junction bases numbered 3, after V lost 4 bases and J lost 1 base. The V gene's germline CDR1 is MNHNS and CDR2 SASEGT. This CDR3 has 15 residues. CDR3 amino acids: CASSANRGNTGELFF. The CDR3, as DNA: TGTGCCAGCAGTGCTAACAGGGGGAACACCGGGGAGCTGTTTTTT.

The chain couples TRBV7-2 to TRBJ2-1; D perhaps matches TRBD2 (5 bases). Germline assignment: CDR1 SGHTA and CDR2 FQGNSA. Trimming removed 5 bases at V and 0 bases at J, with 11 bases between. This CDR3 comprises 15 residues. The CDR3 DNA follows: TGTGCCAGCAGCCTGGCGGGTGCCTCCTACAATGAGCAGTTCTTC. It codes for CASSLAGASYNEQFF.

The chain carries TRBV18 and TRBJ2-1; 8 positions match TRBD1. The germline V gene encodes CDR1 KGHSH and CDR2 LQKENI. CDR3 size: 13 residues. The V gene end was trimmed by 1 base and the J gene end by 10 bases; junction bases not matched to a gene: 3. CDR3 bases: TGTGCCAGCTCACCACTTGACAGGGGCGAGCAGTTCTTC. Encoded protein: CASSPLDRGEQFF.

This chain joins TRBV10-3 and TRBJ2-3; tentative D call: TRBD1 (6 bases). Trimming left V 7 bases short and J 0 bases short, with 20 bases between. CDR3 size: 17 residues. CDR1 is ENHRY and CDR2 is SYGVKD in the germline V gene. The DNA for the CDR3 is TGTGCCATCAATGACGGGACACTGACCTCTAGCACAGATACGCAGTATTTT. Its protein product is CAINDGTLTSSTDTQYF.

This clone showed up many times. V gene TRBV5-1 combines with J gene TRBJ2-2; D gene unclear. The germline V and J ends were trimmed by 0 bases and 0 bases, with 9 bases remaining between them. CDR1 and CDR2 from the germline V gene are SGHRS and YFSETQ. The CDR3 contains 16 residues. In nucleotides, the CDR3 is TGCGCCAGCAGCTTGGGGGCAGACGCGAACACCGGGGAGCTGTTTTTT. Encoded protein: CASSLGADANTGELFF.

The gene calls are TRBV7-9 and TRBJ1-2; 9 positions agree with TRBD1. The CDR3 consists of 15 residues. J lost 3 bases, V lost 1 base, and 3 bases had no gene match. CDR1 and CDR2 (germline): SEHNR, FQNEAQ (reference sequence). Here the CDR3 reads CASSLGGQGYYGYTF. The DNA for the CDR3 is TGTGCCAGCAGCTTAGGGGGACAGGGCTACTATGGCTACACCTTC. Based on the CDR3 plus reference TRBV7-9 and TRBJ1-2, the full variable domain is DTGVSQNPRHKITKRGQNVTFRCDPISEHNRLYWYRQTLGQGPEFLTYFQNEAQLEKSRLLSDRFSAERPKGSFSTLEIQRTEQGDSAMYLCASSLGGQGYYGYTFGSGTRLTVV.